This T cell receptor beta chain was captured in a study of blood T cell repertoires in COVID-19. The protocol was immunoSEQ multiplex PCR, while the TCRdb copy is restricted to in-frame clones and leaves out a portion. The repertoire has about 300,000 clones, around 88% of them found once; the top ten carry about 4.6%. The CDR3 contains 11 residues. Trimming pared 5 bases from V and 7 bases from J, leaving 5 bases between. Sequenced: peripheral blood. The genes are TRBV12-3 or TRBV12-4 and TRBJ2-2; D is unclear. This sequence was found in a man between 35 and 55 years old with acute or convalescent COVID-19. CDR3 nucleotides: TGTGCCAGCAGTCCCCGCGGGGAGCTGTTTTTT. The encoded protein is CASSPRGELFF.